Each of the 20 T cell receptor beta chains below was sequenced from the same sample in a study of CD8 T cells in Susac syndrome (dated by TCRdb to the late 2010s). Library preparation used the immunoSEQ multiplex PCR assay. RNA was extracted using the RNeasy kit, and roughly 0.45 to 1 ug of the RNA was reverse transcribed with random hexamers. The raw public data were reprocessed by TCRdb itself: fastp quality trimming at Q25, MiXCR clonotype calling, in-frame beta chains only. Every distinct CDR3 protein forms one entry, paired with its most common genes and DNA. The sample has about 180,000 distinct CDR3 sequences on record, 90% to 95% of them singletons. Of the sample, roughly 0.1% is held by the ten largest clones. The sequenced material came from CD4+ T cells from PBMCs. These receptors came from a human donor with multiple sclerosis.

The genes are TRBV12-3 or TRBV12-4 and TRBJ2-3; D unclear. The CDR3 loop spans 14 amino acids. Trimming shortened V by 1 base and J by 4 bases, and 9 bases separated the two germline ends. The CDR3 DNA reads TGTGCCAGCAGTTTAGGAACTCCGCCAGATACGCAGTATTTT. It codes for CASSLGTPPDTQYF.

The CDR3 DNA sequence: TGCGCCAGCAGCTTTGCTGAAACTAAAGAGACCCAGTACTTC. This encodes CASSFAETKETQYF. The chain joins TRBV5-1 to TRBJ2-5; unclear D gene. Looked up from germline, CDR1 is SGHRS and CDR2 is YFSETQ. V was cut by 2 bases and J by 3 bases, with 11 bases left in between. The CDR3 has 14 amino acids.

This chain links TRBV30 with TRBJ2-1, with TRBD2 identical over 8 bases. This CDR3 contains 14 residues. The V gene's germline CDR1 is GTSNPN and CDR2 SVGIG (reference sequence). J lost 2 bases, V lost 4 bases, and 4 bases had no gene match. The CDR3 DNA reads TGTGCCTGGAATCGGGGGGGTCCCTACAATGAGCAGTTCTTC. Amino acid sequence: CAWNRGGPYNEQFF.

CDR3 region: CASSEVSHTGELFF. CDR3 sequence (DNA): TGTGCCAGCAGTGAAGTCTCCCACACCGGGGAGCTGTTTTTT. The chain couples TRBV2 to TRBJ2-2; D is ambiguous. Trimming cost V 1 base and J 3 bases, with 6 bases left between them. Germline values: CDR1 SNHLY, CDR2 FYNNEI. The CDR3 covers 14 residues.

The chain couples TRBV29-1 to TRBJ2-5, with 8 bases fitting TRBD2. Germline CDR1 and CDR2: SQVTM and ANQGSEA. V shed 6 bases, J shed 4 bases, and the junction held 7 bases outside the gene matches. The CDR3 contains 13 residues. The CDR3, as DNA: TGCAGCGTCGCTACGGGGGGGGGAGAGACCCAGTACTTC. This encodes CSVATGGGETQYF.

There are a few counts of this clonotype. The CDR3 loop reads CASSGSTGRDQYF. The CDR3 coding sequence is TGTGCCAGCAGTGGTTCGACAGGGAGGGACCAGTACTTC. This chain connects TRBV2 to TRBJ2-7, with D perhaps assigned TRBD1 or TRBD2 (7 bases each). The V end was cut by 4 bases, the J end by 10 bases, with 17 bases between. This CDR3 contains 13 residues. Germline V CDR1 and CDR2: SNHLY, FYNNEI. Using reference TRBV2 and TRBJ2-7 for the parts outside the CDR3, the full variable domain is EPEVTQTPSHQVTQMGQEVILRCVPISNHLYFYWYRQILGQKVEFLVSFYNNEISEKSEIFDDQFSVERPDGSNFTLKIRSTKLEDSAMYFCASSGSTGRDQYFGPGTRLTVT.

The chain is built from TRBV7-3 and TRBJ2-5; 7 nucleotides line up with TRBD1. CDR3 size: 13 residues. Trimming cost V 5 bases and J 4 bases; bases outside gene matches: 4. Germline CDR1 reads SGHTA; CDR2 reads FQGTGA. CDR3 DNA: TGTGCCAGCAGCACACAGGGGTCAGAGACCCAGTACTTC. Translating gives CASSTQGSETQYF.

In the case of this clonotype: The DNA is left out, because the CDR3 cannot be placed on it with certainty; the CDR3 is given as TCRdb lists it. J is TRBJ1-2 and V is TRBV5-1. Germline V lookup: CDR1 SGHRS, CDR2 YFSETQ. The CDR3 is 15 amino acids long, termini counted. CDR3 loop: CASSFGQGGNGGYTF.

The chain recombines TRBV11-2 with TRBJ1-1; a weak D match, TRBD1 (5 bases). CDR3 length: 12 residues. Germline values: CDR1 SGHAT, CDR2 FQNNGV. Trimming shortened V by 7 bases and J by 4 bases, and 10 bases separated the two germline ends. The CDR3 coding sequence is TGTGCCAGCACTGGGGGGGTCACTGAAGCTTTCTTT. Translating it yields CASTGGVTEAFF.

The chain couples TRBV2 to TRBJ2-3, with D uncertain. The V gene lost 2 bases and the J gene lost 6 bases, with 3 bases spanning the gap. Germline V gene sequence: CDR1 SNHLY, CDR2 FYNNEI. The CDR3 is made up of 11 amino acids. The CDR3 loop reads CASSETDTQYF. CDR3 nucleotide sequence: TGTGCCAGCAGTGAAACGGATACGCAGTATTTT.

The chain combines TRBV11-2 with TRBJ1-2; possibly TRBD1 for D (5 bases). This CDR3 has 14 residues. The ends were cut back, 1 base at V and 6 bases at J, with 12 bases in the middle. CDR1 and CDR2 (germline): SGHAT, FQNNGV. The CDR3 nucleotides are TGTGCCAGCAGCTTAGGAGGGGTTTATAATGGCTACACCTTC. It yields the protein CASSLGGVYNGYTF.

The chain links TRBV19 to TRBJ1-1, with 9 bases identical to TRBD1. The trim removed 7 bases at V and 6 bases at J, leaving 6 bases unmatched. The CDR3 has 13 amino acids. Germline lookup yields CDR1 LNHDA and CDR2 SQIVND (reference sequence). The chain's CDR3 is CASNTGGFPEAFF. In DNA, the CDR3 is TGTGCCAGTAATACAGGGGGCTTTCCTGAAGCTTTCTTT.

The chain uses TRBV5-1 and TRBJ1-3, with 7 bases aligning to TRBD1. Germline-derived CDR1 and CDR2 are SGHRS and YFSETQ. V trimming: 4 bases; J trimming: 0 bases; junction bases outside the gene matches: 4. This CDR3 contains 15 residues. The CDR3 is CASSPGTDSGNTIYF. CDR3 nucleotide sequence: TGCGCCAGCAGCCCCGGGACAGACTCTGGAAACACCATATATTTT.

The V and J genes are TRBV6-1 and TRBJ2-1; D is possibly TRBD1 (5 bases). V shed 7 bases and J shed 4 bases, with 11 bases lying between them. The CDR3 is 13 amino acids. CDR1 is MNHNS and CDR2 is SASEGT in the germline V gene. For the CDR3, the DNA is TGTGCCAGCACCATGACAGAATACAATGAGCAGTTCTTC. Its protein is CASTMTEYNEQFF.

The chain couples TRBV12-3 or TRBV12-4 to TRBJ2-7, with D perhaps matching TRBD2 (5 bases). The CDR3 is made up of 14 amino acids. Trimming removed 5 bases at V and 8 bases at J, with 19 bases between. CDR3 loop: CASSPVTTRLKQYF. CDR3 DNA sequence: TGTGCCAGCAGTCCCGTAACTACTAGACTAAAGCAGTACTTC.

The chain joins TRBV4-2 to TRBJ2-5, with a possible D match to TRBD1 (6 bases). Germline lookup yields CDR1 LGHNA and CDR2 YNFKEQ. V was shortened by 1 base and J by 5 bases, with 11 bases between the two germline ends. The CDR3 has 14 amino acids. For the CDR3, the DNA is TGTGCCAGCAGCCAAGTCCCCCAGGGGGAGACCCAGTACTTC. This encodes CASSQVPQGETQYF.

The rearrangement joins TRBV18 to TRBJ1-1; the match to TRBD1 covers 9 bases. Per the germline V gene, CDR1 is KGHSH and CDR2 is LQKENI. This CDR3 has 15 residues. After removal of 2 bases from V and 1 base from J, the junction contained 2 bases not matched to a gene. The CDR3 spells CASSPAGQGNTEAFF. CDR3 bases: TGTGCCAGCTCACCAGCGGGACAGGGGAACACTGAAGCTTTCTTT.

The rearrangement links TRBV6-6 to TRBJ2-2; D possibly matches TRBD1 or TRBD2 (6 bases each). The CDR3 runs 14 residues. Germline V gene lookup returns CDR1 MNHNY and CDR2 SVGAGI (reference sequence). The V end was cut by 11 bases, the J end by 2 bases, with 15 bases between. The CDR3 sequence is CAHRGELNTGELFF. The CDR3 nucleotides read TGTGCCCATAGGGGGGAGCTCAACACCGGGGAGCTGTTTTTT.

The chain links TRBV10-1 to TRBJ2-7; D is unclear. V gave up 8 bases and J gave up 3 bases, with 8 bases separating them. Germline loops: CDR1 WNHNN, CDR2 SYGVQD (reference sequence). This CDR3 comprises 11 residues. CDR3 coding DNA: TGCGCCAGCCCCCGAGGCTACGAGCAGTACTTC. The encoded protein is CASPRGYEQYF.

The V gene is TRBV20-1, the J gene TRBJ2-1; tentatively, D is TRBD2 (6 bases). V was trimmed by 5 bases and J by 9 bases, leaving 20 bases between them. Germline CDR1 and CDR2: DFQATT and SNEGSKA (reference sequence). The CDR3 consists of 14 residues. CDR3 nucleotides: TGCAGTGCTCCCGACTCGAAGGGAGGCGGTGAGCAGTTCTTC. Translation gives CSAPDSKGGGEQFF.